Here is one TCR beta chain with its context. This entry is derived from a study of cytomegalovirus exposure and HLA in healthy donors. Trimming removed 4 bases from V and 12 bases from J, with 16 bases in between. The CDR3 has 13 residues. Germline V gene data show CDR1 as LNHDA and CDR2 as SQIVND (reference sequence). A multiplex PCR was run with 60 Vbeta primers and 13 Jbeta primers. Measured with immunoSEQ multiplex PCR; TCRdb has only the in-frame clones, and not every one. The sample includes about 160,000 clones, about 81% seen only once; the top ten take approximately 2%. Each donor's status was that of a healthy bone marrow donor.

The sequence was collected from a woman aged 18-29 years in good health and CMV-seronegative. The chain uses TRBV19 and TRBJ2-1, with D tentatively TRBD1 (6 bases). Sequencing was carried out using PBMCs. CDR3 amino acids: CASSTPRGRGQFF. CDR3 in DNA: TGTGCCAGTAGTACCCCCCGGGGCAGGGGGCAGTTCTTC.